The 7 T cell receptor beta chains in this list originate from one sample, sequenced in a study of shared clonotypes between healthy human individuals. Here immunoSEQ multiplex PCR was the method, and the copy in TCRdb shows in-frame clones only, minus some. This sample carries some 1 million clones, approximately 70% of them seen once, and the ten largest clones take over 1.3%. Sequenced input: memory CD4+ T cells sorted from blood. Subset given: CD45RA-negative fraction. The receptors stem from a man aged 18 to 29 in good health.

This rearrangement joins TRBV5-1 to TRBJ2-5, with no clear D. Germline CDR1 is SGHRS and CDR2 is YFSETQ. V was cut by 2 bases and J by 1 base, with 6 bases left in between. This CDR3 has 13 amino acids. The CDR3 loop reads CASSFTSQETQYF. CDR3 sequence (DNA): TGCGCCAGCAGCTTTACCTCCCAAGAGACCCAGTACTTC. The full variable domain, completed using reference TRBV5-1 and TRBJ2-5, is KAGVTQTPRYLIKTRGQQVTLSCSPISGHRSVSWYQQTPGQGLQFLFEYFSETQRNKGNFPGRFSGRQFSNSRSEMNVSTLELGDSALYLCASSFTSQETQYFGPGTRLLVL.

This chain links TRBV2 with TRBJ2-1; perhaps TRBD2 as D (6 bases). This CDR3 is 13 amino acids long. Looked up from germline, CDR1 is SNHLY and CDR2 is FYNNEI. Trimming removed 5 bases at V and 7 bases at J, with 12 bases between. The CDR3 bases are TGTGCCAGCAGTTGGATCCGGGGGAATGAGCAGTTCTTC. This codes for CASSWIRGNEQFF.

This chain uses TRBV27 with TRBJ2-4, with TRBD1 identical over 8 bases. The CDR3 sequence is 14 residues long. The germline V gene encodes CDR1 MNHEY and CDR2 SMNVEV (reference sequence). The V segment lost 3 bases and the J segment 7 bases; nucleotides outside the gene matches: 5. CDR3 residues: CASSFDRGGNIQYF. As DNA, the CDR3 is TGTGCCAGCAGTTTCGACAGGGGTGGTAACATTCAGTACTTC.

The J gene is TRBJ1-1, the V gene TRBV19; D is perhaps TRBD1 (5 bases). V lost 6 bases, J lost 5 bases, and 16 bases lay in between. The CDR3 runs 14 residues. Germline CDR1 and CDR2: LNHDA and SQIVND (reference sequence). CDR3 sequence reads: CASREGFGVTEAFF. CDR3 nucleotides: TGTGCCAGTAGAGAGGGGTTCGGGGTAACTGAAGCTTTCTTT.

The rearrangement uses TRBV11-1 and TRBJ2-7, with TRBD2 matching 10 bases. The germline V gene has CDR1 SGHAT and CDR2 FQDESV (reference sequence). The length of the CDR3 is 15 residues. The J segment lost 4 bases and the V segment lost 0 bases, leaving 3 bases of the junction unmatched. CDR3 in amino acids: CASSLAASGGYEQYF. The CDR3 DNA sequence: TGTGCCAGCAGCTTAGCGGCTAGCGGGGGTTACGAGCAGTACTTC.

This clone was counted once. This sequence joins TRBV25-1 and TRBJ1-2; the D gene is possibly TRBD1 (5 bases). Deletions cut 0 bases from V and 7 bases from J, with 15 bases between. The CDR3 extends over 15 amino acids. Germline CDR1 is MGHDK and CDR2 is SYGVNS. The CDR3 DNA is TGTGCCAGCAGTGAATATTTGGAGGGGTCGATTGGCTACACCTTC. This encodes CASSEYLEGSIGYTF.

This chain connects TRBV27 to TRBJ1-2; tentative D call: TRBD1 (5 bases). The CDR3 is 15 amino acids. Trimming took 4 bases from V and 4 from J, leaving 16 bases between them. From germline, CDR1 is MNHEY and CDR2 SMNVEV (reference sequence). CDR3 amino acids: CASSSISGGRYGYTF. CDR3 DNA sequence: TGTGCCAGCAGTTCCATCTCCGGGGGACGCTATGGCTACACCTTC.